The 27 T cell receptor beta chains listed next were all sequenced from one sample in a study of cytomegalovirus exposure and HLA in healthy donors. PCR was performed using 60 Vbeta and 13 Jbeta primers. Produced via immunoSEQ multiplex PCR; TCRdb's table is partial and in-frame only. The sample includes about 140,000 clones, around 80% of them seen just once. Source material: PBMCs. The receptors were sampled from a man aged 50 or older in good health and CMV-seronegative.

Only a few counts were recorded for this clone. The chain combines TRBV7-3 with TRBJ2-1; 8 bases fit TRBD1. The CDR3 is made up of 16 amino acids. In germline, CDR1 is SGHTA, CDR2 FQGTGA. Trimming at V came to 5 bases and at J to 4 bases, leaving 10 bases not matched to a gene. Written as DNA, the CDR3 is TGTGCCAGCAGCCAACCCCGGGACAGGTCTTACAATGAGCAGTTCTTC. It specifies CASSQPRDRSYNEQFF.

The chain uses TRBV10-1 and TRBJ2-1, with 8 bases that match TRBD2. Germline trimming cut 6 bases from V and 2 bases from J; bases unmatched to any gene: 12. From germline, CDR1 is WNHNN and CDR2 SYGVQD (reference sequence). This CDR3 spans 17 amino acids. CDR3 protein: CASSEAGEAMAYNEQFF. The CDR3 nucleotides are TGCGCCAGCAGCGAAGCGGGGGAGGCGATGGCCTACAATGAGCAGTTCTTC.

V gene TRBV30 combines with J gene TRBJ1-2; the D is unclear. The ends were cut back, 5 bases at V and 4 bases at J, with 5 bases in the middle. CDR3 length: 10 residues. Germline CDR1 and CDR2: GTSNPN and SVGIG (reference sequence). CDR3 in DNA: TGTGCCTGGCTAGGCTATGGCTACACCTTC. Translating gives CAWLGYGYTF.

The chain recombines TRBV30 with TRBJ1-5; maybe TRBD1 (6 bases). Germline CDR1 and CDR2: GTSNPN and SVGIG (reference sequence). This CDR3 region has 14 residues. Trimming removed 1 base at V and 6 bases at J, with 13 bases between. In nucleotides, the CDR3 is TGTGCCTGGAGTGCTTTGGGGGCTGGTCAGCCCCAGCATTTT. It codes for CAWSALGAGQPQHF.

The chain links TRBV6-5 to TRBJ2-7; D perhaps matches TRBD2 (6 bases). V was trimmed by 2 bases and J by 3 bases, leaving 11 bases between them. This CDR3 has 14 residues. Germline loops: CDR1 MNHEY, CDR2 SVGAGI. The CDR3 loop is CASSYLGRFYEQYF. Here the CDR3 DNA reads TGTGCCAGCAGTTACCTCGGGAGATTCTACGAGCAGTACTTC.

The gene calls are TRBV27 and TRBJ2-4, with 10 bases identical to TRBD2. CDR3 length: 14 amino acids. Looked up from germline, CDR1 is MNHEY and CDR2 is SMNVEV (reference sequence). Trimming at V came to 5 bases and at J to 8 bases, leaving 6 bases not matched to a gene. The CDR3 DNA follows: TGTGCCAGCAGTGATAGCGGGAGGACTTACATTCAGTACTTC. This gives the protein CASSDSGRTYIQYF.

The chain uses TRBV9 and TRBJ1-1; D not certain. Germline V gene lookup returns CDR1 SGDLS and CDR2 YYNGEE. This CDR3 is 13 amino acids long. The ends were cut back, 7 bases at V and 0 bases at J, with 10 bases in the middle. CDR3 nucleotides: TGTGCCAGCGGGGAGGTCATGAACACTGAAGCTTTCTTT. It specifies CASGEVMNTEAFF.

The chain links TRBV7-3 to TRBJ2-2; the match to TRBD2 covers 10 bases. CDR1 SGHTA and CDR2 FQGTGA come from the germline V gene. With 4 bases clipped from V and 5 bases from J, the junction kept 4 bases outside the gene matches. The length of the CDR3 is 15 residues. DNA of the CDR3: TGTGCCAGCAGCTCGAGCGGGGGGGGTACCGGGGAGCTGTTTTTT. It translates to CASSSSGGGTGELFF.

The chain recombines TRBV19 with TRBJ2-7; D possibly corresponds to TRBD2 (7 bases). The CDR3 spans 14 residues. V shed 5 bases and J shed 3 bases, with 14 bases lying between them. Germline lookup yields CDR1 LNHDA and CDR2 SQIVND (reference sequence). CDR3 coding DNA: TGTGCCAGTAGTTTTGGACTAGGGGGCTACGAGCAGTACTTC. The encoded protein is CASSFGLGGYEQYF.

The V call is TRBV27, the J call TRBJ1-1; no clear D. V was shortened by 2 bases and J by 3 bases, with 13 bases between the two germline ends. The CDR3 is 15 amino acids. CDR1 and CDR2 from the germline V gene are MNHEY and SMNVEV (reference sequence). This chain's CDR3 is CASSLERGWHTEAFF. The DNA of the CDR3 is TGTGCCAGCAGTTTAGAAAGAGGGTGGCACACTGAAGCTTTCTTT.

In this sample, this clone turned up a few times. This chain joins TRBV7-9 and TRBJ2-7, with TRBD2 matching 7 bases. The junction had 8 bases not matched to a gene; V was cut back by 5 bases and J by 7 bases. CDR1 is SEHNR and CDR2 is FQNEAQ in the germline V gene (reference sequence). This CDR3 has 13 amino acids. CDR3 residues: CASSLNSAGEQYF. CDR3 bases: TGTGCCAGCAGCCTAAACTCAGCGGGAGAGCAGTACTTC.

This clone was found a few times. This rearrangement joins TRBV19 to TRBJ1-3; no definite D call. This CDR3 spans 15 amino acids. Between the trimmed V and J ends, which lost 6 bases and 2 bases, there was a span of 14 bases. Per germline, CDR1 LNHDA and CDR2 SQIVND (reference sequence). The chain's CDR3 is CASSRAGVPGNTIYF. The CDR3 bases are TGTGCCAGTAGCCGAGCCGGGGTCCCTGGAAACACCATATATTTT.

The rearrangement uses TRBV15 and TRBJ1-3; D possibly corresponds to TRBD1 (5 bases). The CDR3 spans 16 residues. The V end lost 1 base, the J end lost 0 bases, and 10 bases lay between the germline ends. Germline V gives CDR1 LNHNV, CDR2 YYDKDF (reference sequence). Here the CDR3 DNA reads TGTGCCACCAGCAGAGTGAAGGGGATCTCTGGAAACACCATATATTTT. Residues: CATSRVKGISGNTIYF.

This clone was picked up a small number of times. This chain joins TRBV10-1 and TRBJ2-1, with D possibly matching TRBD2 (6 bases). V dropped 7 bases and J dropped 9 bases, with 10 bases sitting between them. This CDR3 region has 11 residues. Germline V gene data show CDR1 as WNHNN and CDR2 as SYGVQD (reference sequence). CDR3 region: CASMASAEQFF. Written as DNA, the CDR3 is TGCGCCAGCATGGCTAGCGCTGAGCAGTTCTTC.

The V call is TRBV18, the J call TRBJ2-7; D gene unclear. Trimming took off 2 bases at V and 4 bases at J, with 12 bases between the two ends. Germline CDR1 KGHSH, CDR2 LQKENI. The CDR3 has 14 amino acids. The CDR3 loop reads CASSPSQKEYEQYF. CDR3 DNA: TGTGCCAGCTCACCAAGCCAAAAGGAGTACGAGCAGTACTTC.

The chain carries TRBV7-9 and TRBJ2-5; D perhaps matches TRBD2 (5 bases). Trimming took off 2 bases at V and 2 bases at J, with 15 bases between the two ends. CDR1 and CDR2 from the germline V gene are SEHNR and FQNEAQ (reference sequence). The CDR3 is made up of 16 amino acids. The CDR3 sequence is CASSLSLAGRQETQYF. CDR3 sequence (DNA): TGTGCCAGCAGCTTAAGTCTCGCGGGTAGGCAAGAGACCCAGTACTTC.

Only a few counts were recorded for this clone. The CDR3 DNA is TGTGCTAGTACTCGAAGGGGGAACACTGAAGCTTTCTTT. Its protein is CASTRRGNTEAFF. The rearrangement links TRBV12-5 to TRBJ1-1; perhaps TRBD1 as D (5 bases). The CDR3 extends over 13 amino acids. Trimming cost V 8 bases and J 1 base, with 11 bases left between them. Germline assignment: CDR1 LGHNT and CDR2 FRNRAP.

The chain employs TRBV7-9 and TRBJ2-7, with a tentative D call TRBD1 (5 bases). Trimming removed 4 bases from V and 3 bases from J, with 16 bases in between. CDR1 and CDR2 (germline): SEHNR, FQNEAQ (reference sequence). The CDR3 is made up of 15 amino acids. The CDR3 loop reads CASSSTGTPYYEQYF. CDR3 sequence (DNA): TGTGCCAGCAGCTCCACAGGAACCCCATACTACGAGCAGTACTTC.

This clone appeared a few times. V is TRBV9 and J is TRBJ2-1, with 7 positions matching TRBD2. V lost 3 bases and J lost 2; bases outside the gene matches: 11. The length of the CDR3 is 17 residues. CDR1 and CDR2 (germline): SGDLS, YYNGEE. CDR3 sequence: CASSARASGHTYNEQFF. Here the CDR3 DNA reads TGTGCCAGCAGCGCCAGGGCTAGCGGCCATACCTACAATGAGCAGTTCTTC.

The CDR3 sequence: CASRGSLNTEAFF. CDR3 sequence (DNA): TGTGCCAGCAGGGGCAGCCTGAACACTGAAGCTTTCTTT. The chain recombines TRBV27 with TRBJ1-1; D not resolved. The CDR3 consists of 13 residues. Trimming removed 6 bases from V and 0 bases from J, with 8 bases in between. Per the germline V gene, CDR1 is MNHEY and CDR2 is SMNVEV (reference sequence).

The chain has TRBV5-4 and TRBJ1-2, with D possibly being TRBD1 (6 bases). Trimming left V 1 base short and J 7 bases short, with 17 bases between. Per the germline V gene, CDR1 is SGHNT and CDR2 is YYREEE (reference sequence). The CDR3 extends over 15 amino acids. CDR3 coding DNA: TGTGCCAGCAGCTTGAGTGGCAGGGGTTTGCGTGGCTACACCTTC. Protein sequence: CASSLSGRGLRGYTF. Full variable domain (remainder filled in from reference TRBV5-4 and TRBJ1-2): ETGVTQSPTHLIKTRGQQVTLRCSSQSGHNTVSWYQQALGQGPQFIFQYYREEENGRGNFPPRFSGLQFPNYSSELNVNALELDDSALYLCASSLSGRGLRGYTFGSGTRLTVV.

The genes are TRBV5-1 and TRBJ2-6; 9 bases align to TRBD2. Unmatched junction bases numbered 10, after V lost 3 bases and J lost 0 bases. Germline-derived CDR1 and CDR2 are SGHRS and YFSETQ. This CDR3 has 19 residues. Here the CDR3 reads CASSSALAGGFSGANVLTF. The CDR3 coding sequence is TGCGCCAGCAGCTCCGCCCTGGCGGGGGGGTTCTCTGGGGCCAACGTCCTGACTTTC. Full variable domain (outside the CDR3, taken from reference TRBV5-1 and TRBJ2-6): KAGVTQTPRYLIKTRGQQVTLSCSPISGHRSVSWYQQTPGQGLQFLFEYFSETQRNKGNFPGRFSGRQFSNSRSEMNVSTLELGDSALYLCASSSALAGGFSGANVLTFGAGSRLTVL.

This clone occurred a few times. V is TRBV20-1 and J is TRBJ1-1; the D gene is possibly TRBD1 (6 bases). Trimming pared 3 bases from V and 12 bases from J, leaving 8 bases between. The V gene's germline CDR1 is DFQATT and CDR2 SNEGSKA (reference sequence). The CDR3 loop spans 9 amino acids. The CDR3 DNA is TGCAGTGCTAGCAGGGGTACTTTCTTT. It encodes CSASRGTFF.

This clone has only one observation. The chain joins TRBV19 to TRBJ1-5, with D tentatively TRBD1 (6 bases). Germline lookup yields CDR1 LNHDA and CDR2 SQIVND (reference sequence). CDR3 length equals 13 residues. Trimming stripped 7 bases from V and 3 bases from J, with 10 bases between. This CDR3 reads CASTGQYNQPQHF. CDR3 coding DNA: TGTGCCAGTACCGGACAGTACAATCAGCCCCAGCATTTT.

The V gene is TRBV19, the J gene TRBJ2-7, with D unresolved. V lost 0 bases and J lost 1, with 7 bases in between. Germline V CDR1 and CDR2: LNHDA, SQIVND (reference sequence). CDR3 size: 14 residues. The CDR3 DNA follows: TGTGCCAGTAGTATAGAGGTAGCTTCCTACGAGCAGTACTTC. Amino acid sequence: CASSIEVASYEQYF.

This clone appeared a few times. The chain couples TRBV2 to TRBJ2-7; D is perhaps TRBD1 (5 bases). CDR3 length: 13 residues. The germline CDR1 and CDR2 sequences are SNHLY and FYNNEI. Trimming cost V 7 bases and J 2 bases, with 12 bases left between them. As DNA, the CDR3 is TGTGCCAGCACTACAGGTTCTACCTACGAGCAGTACTTC. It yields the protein CASTTGSTYEQYF.

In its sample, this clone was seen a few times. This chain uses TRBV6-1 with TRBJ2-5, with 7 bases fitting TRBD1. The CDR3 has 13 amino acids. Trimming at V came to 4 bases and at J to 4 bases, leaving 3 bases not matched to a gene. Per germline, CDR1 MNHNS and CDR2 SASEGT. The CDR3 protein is CASSGQGAETQYF. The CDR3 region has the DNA TGTGCCAGCAGTGGACAGGGTGCAGAGACCCAGTACTTC.